The rows below give T cell receptor beta chains drawn from one sample of a study of blood T cell repertoires in COVID-19. TCRdb's copy holds only in-frame clones and misses some; the assay was immunoSEQ multiplex PCR. Counted here are 400,000 to 450,000 clones, 70% to 90% occurring once; the ten biggest clones make up about 1.5%. Sequenced input: peripheral blood. All receptors derive from a woman aged 25 to 39 with active or convalescent COVID-19. Both conserved end residues are part of each CDR3. Clone size is given for some rows only: seen once, a few or many times, or a class if the clone is expanded.

v_call clone_size cdr3_aa
TRBV5-1 . CASSPQGQGFGTQYF
TRBV5-1 once CASSLGRLELGELFF
TRBV29-1 . CSADRGRDTEAFF
TRBV2 . CASRGTGEGYTF
TRBV5-6 . CASSQYRLAGYSSYEQYF
TRBV10-1 . CASSESPLTGDTEAFF
TRBV7-9 . CASTWDSQETQYF
TRBV11-2 . CASSLGRGREAPWETQYF
TRBV2 . CASSEDGDSNQPQHF
TRBV11-3 . CASSLDFESHNEQFF
TRBV19 once CASSIDLGGSEAFF
TRBV19 . CASSTAGLQLDEQFF
TRBV6-6 . CASKGDSSGNTIYF
TRBV4-2 . CASSVPRTGGSETQYF
TRBV18 . CASSHEGQGGHEQYF
TRBV5-6 . CASSLGQGISEQFF
TRBV2 . CASSESGGHYNEQFF
TRBV2 few CASSEAPGVDQPQHF
TRBV3-1/TRBV3-2 . CASSQDGGYNEQFF
TRBV6-5 once CASSWESNQPQHF
TRBV29-1 . CSVWQGNEQYF
TRBV30 . CAWSGGIRSYYNEQFF
TRBV5-1 . CASSLDRETGANVLTF
TRBV6-5 . CASMKDSMNTEAFF
TRBV6-5 . CASSYGGGEQYF
TRBV19 . CASSTTTSASHGYTF
TRBV4-1 . CASSPRDRGYVAGELFF
TRBV12-3/TRBV12-4 . CASSSRPGTEAFF
TRBV18 . CASSPEAGGTSPLHF
TRBV2 . CASSPEGDGNSPLHF
TRBV5-1 . CASSLYSGSIYEQYF
TRBV7-9 . CASSFFQGTEAFF
TRBV2 . CASSDIGGTGELFF
TRBV6-2/TRBV6-3 . CASSLTGPSSYNEQFF
TRBV5-1 . CASSLEQYYEQYF
TRBV6-5 . CASRVDRDSGNTIYF
TRBV6-5 . CASSYSGGTDTQYF
TRBV19 . CASSTHWDRGHNTIYF
TRBV11-1 . CASSPGQATEAFF
TRBV5-1 . CASSSEGRNTEAFF
TRBV5-1 . CASSREEAGRGFF
TRBV9 once CASSEGQGYNEQFF
TRBV7-9 . CASSFGGQGTDTQYF
TRBV6-5 . CASTRGLSYEQYF
TRBV5-1 . CASSLGQGGWTDTQYF
TRBV7-2 . CASSLGLAGFSSYEQYF
TRBV11-1 . CASSPLNRGEGYGYTF